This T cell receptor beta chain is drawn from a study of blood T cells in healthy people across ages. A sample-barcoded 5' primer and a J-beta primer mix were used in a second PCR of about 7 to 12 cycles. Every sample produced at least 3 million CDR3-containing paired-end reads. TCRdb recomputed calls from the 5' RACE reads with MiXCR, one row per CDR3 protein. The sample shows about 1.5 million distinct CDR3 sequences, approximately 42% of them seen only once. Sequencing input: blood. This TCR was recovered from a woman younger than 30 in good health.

CDR3 amino acids: CASSRTSGRSDTQYF. The CDR3, as DNA: TGCGCCAGCAGCCGGACTAGCGGAAGGAGTGATACGCAGTATTTT. The chain employs TRBV4-3 and TRBJ2-3; 10 positions match TRBD2. Germline CDR1 reads LGHNA; CDR2 reads YSLEER. The CDR3 runs 15 residues. V was clipped by 4 bases and J by 6 bases; unmatched bases: 7.